These 15 T cell receptor beta chains share one sample of origin, sequenced in a study of monozygotic twins with cystic fibrosis (dated by TCRdb to the early 2020s). Libraries came from the immunoSEQ multiplex PCR assay. Drawn from immuneACCESS, this table holds only the in-frame rearrangements with V and J called that TCRdb kept. Clones are partly lost; checked studies trace under half to an unresolved V gene and leave the rest unexplained. For this sample there are 17,000 or so clones; around 96% appear just once. Around 0.61% of the sample is held by the ten biggest clonotypes. Sequenced: blood. The receptors were gathered from a girl aged 2 to 9 with cystic fibrosis.

This chain connects TRBV7-2 to TRBJ1-1; TRBD1 aligns across 9 bases. There are 14 residues in the CDR3. Looked up from germline, CDR1 is SGHTA and CDR2 is FQGNSA. Trimming removed 7 bases from V and 4 bases from J; junction bases left unmatched: 7. The CDR3 DNA follows: TGTGCCAGCAAGGGACAGGGACTTGCCACTGAAGCTTTCTTT. Encoded protein: CASKGQGLATEAFF.

This chain uses TRBV13 with TRBJ1-1; D gene unclear. Germline assignment: CDR1 PRHDT and CDR2 FYEKMQ (reference sequence). CDR3 length: 13 residues. The V end was cut by 4 bases, the J end by 0 bases, with 6 bases between. The CDR3 coding sequence is TGTGCCAGCAGCTCTAACATGAACACTGAAGCTTTCTTT. Residues: CASSSNMNTEAFF.

The chain is built from TRBV27 and TRBJ2-6; D remains unclear. The germline V gene encodes CDR1 MNHEY and CDR2 SMNVEV (reference sequence). The CDR3 extends over 18 amino acids. Trimming took 2 bases from V and 3 from J, leaving 17 bases between them. The CDR3 loop is CASSLRPKKDGGANVLTF. The CDR3 bases are TGTGCCAGCAGTTTACGTCCCAAAAAAGATGGTGGGGCCAACGTCCTGACTTTC.

The chain recombines TRBV14 with TRBJ2-7; 7 bases agree with TRBD1. Germline-derived CDR1 and CDR2 are SGHDN and FVKESK. J gave up 2 bases and V 5 bases, and 12 bases lay outside the gene matches. The CDR3 runs 16 residues. The CDR3 here is CASSRKTGHPPYEQYF. The CDR3, as DNA: TGTGCCAGCAGCAGAAAGACAGGGCATCCCCCCTACGAGCAGTACTTC. Full variable domain (remainder filled in from reference TRBV14 and TRBJ2-7): EAGVTQFPSHSVIEKGQTVTLRCDPISGHDNLYWYRRVMGKEIKFLLHFVKESKQDESGMPNNRFLAERTGGTYSTLKVQPAELEDSGVYFCASSRKTGHPPYEQYFGPGTRLTVT.

The chain uses TRBV4-3 and TRBJ1-1; unclear D gene. From germline, CDR1 is LGHNA and CDR2 YSLEER. Trimming removed 0 bases from V and 9 bases from J, with 11 bases in between. The CDR3 totals 13 residues. The CDR3 DNA reads as TGCGCCAGCAGCCAAGACACGGGCCTTCAAGCTTTCTTT. Its translation is CASSQDTGLQAFF.

V is TRBV6-5 and J is TRBJ2-5, with 7 bases matching TRBD1. CDR1 MNHEY and CDR2 SVGAGI come from the germline V gene. With 2 bases clipped from V and 5 bases from J, the junction kept 8 bases outside the gene matches. The CDR3 is made up of 15 amino acids. CDR3: CASSYGNRGRETQYF. DNA for the CDR3: TGTGCCAGCAGTTACGGAAATAGGGGGCGTGAGACCCAGTACTTC.

This clone has a single count. The chain couples TRBV2 to TRBJ2-2; a possible D gene is TRBD1 (6 bases). V was trimmed by 3 bases and J by 4 bases, leaving 15 bases between them. Germline assignment: CDR1 SNHLY and CDR2 FYNNEI. The CDR3 runs 16 residues. The CDR3 region has the DNA TGTGCCAGCAGTGAGGACAGCCAAAAGATCACCGGGGAGCTGTTTTTT. Translating it yields CASSEDSQKITGELFF.

This chain links TRBV7-9 with TRBJ1-4; a weak D match, TRBD1 (5 bases). V was trimmed by 1 base and J by 4 bases, leaving 7 bases between them. The CDR3 is made up of 14 amino acids. The germline CDR1 and CDR2 sequences are SEHNR and FQNEAQ (reference sequence). CDR3 nucleotide sequence: TGTGCCAGCAGCTTAGACAGGATTAATGAAAAACTGTTTTTT. As protein: CASSLDRINEKLFF.

The rearrangement uses TRBV6-6 and TRBJ1-1, with D possibly TRBD1 on 6 matching bases. Looked up from germline, CDR1 is MNHNY and CDR2 is SVGAGI (reference sequence). The ends were cut back, 2 bases at V and 0 bases at J, with 7 bases in the middle. The CDR3 is 14 amino acids. CDR3 in DNA: TGTGCCAGCAGTTACGGGGGGCTGAACACTGAAGCTTTCTTT. As protein: CASSYGGLNTEAFF.

This chain joins TRBV7-2 and TRBJ2-7; 11 bases match TRBD1. This CDR3 region has 14 residues. V gave up 5 bases and J gave up 7 bases; unmatched junction bases: 7. CDR1 is SGHTA and CDR2 is FQGNSA in the germline V gene. CDR3 residues: CASSTGQGAKEQYF. The CDR3 DNA is TGTGCCAGCAGCACCGGACAGGGGGCGAAAGAGCAGTACTTC.

V gene TRBV2 combines with J gene TRBJ1-1; 8 nucleotides align to TRBD1. This CDR3 spans 15 amino acids. The germline V gene encodes CDR1 SNHLY and CDR2 FYNNEI. V lost 3 bases and J lost 6; bases outside the gene matches: 9. CDR3 loop: CASSDPTGVLPEAFF. The CDR3 DNA sequence: TGTGCCAGCAGTGACCCGACAGGGGTTTTACCTGAAGCTTTCTTT. The whole variable domain, remainder taken from reference TRBV2 and TRBJ1-1, is EPEVTQTPSHQVTQMGQEVILRCVPISNHLYFYWYRQILGQKVEFLVSFYNNEISEKSEIFDDQFSVERPDGSNFTLKIRSTKLEDSAMYFCASSDPTGVLPEAFFGQGTRLTVV.

The V call is TRBV4-3, the J call TRBJ1-1, with D hard to call. CDR1 and CDR2 (germline): LGHNA, YSLEER. V lost 0 bases, J lost 6 bases, and 11 bases lay in between. There are 14 residues in the CDR3. The CDR3 reads CASSQDPLGPEAFF. The DNA of the CDR3 is TGCGCCAGCAGCCAAGATCCCCTTGGGCCTGAAGCTTTCTTT.

V is TRBV6-1 and J is TRBJ2-7, with 8 positions matching TRBD1. J gave up 1 base and V 7 bases, and 6 bases lay outside the gene matches. From germline, CDR1 is MNHNS and CDR2 SASEGT. The CDR3 loop spans 14 amino acids. CDR3 sequence: CASTGTGSSYEQYF. The CDR3, as DNA: TGTGCCAGCACTGGGACAGGATCTTCCTACGAGCAGTACTTC.

The chain joins TRBV28 to TRBJ2-5, with 15 bases aligning to TRBD2. After removal of 4 bases from V and 6 bases from J, the junction contained 6 bases not matched to a gene. The CDR3 contains 16 residues. The germline gives CDR1 MDHEN, CDR2 SYDVKM. The CDR3 spells CASSSTGTSGGKTQYF. In nucleotides, the CDR3 is TGTGCCAGCAGTTCAACCGGGACTAGCGGGGGGAAGACCCAGTACTTC.

J is TRBJ1-2 and V is TRBV29-1; 8 nucleotides match TRBD1. Trimming took 0 bases from V and 2 from J; bases not matched to a gene: 2. The CDR3 runs to 14 residues. From germline, CDR1 is SQVTM and CDR2 ANQGSEA. The CDR3, as DNA: TGCAGCGTTGAAGACAGGGGGCGCAACTATGGCTACACCTTC. This translates into CSVEDRGRNYGYTF.